This TCR beta chain was identified during a study of blood T cell repertoires in COVID-19. Study overall: The United States, Italy and Spain supplied acute and convalescent COVID-19 samples. T cells, B-cell-depleted T cells, or PBMCs provided the cDNA or gDNA that served as material.

Per the study methods: The assay estimated nucleated cells by amplifying reference gene primers. Clones were read by immunoSEQ multiplex PCR, and TCRdb kept only the in-frame ones, dropping some. The V and J calls and clone size come from that table; D and trimming were worked out from the DNA. The sample carries 350,000 to 400,000 clones, 90% recorded once. V lost 4 bases and J lost 4; bases outside the gene matches: 10. The CDR3 is made up of 15 amino acids. Sequenced material: peripheral blood. V usage is TRBV5-3 and J usage is TRBJ1-2; TRBD1 matches at 7 bases. TRBV5-3 is an ORF; its function is uncertain. The TCR sequence derives from a man between 18 and 29 years old with active or convalescent COVID-19. The CDR3 coding sequence is TGTGCCAGAAGCAAAACAACTGGGACAGTCTATGGCTACACCTTC. It encodes CARSKTTGTVYGYTF.